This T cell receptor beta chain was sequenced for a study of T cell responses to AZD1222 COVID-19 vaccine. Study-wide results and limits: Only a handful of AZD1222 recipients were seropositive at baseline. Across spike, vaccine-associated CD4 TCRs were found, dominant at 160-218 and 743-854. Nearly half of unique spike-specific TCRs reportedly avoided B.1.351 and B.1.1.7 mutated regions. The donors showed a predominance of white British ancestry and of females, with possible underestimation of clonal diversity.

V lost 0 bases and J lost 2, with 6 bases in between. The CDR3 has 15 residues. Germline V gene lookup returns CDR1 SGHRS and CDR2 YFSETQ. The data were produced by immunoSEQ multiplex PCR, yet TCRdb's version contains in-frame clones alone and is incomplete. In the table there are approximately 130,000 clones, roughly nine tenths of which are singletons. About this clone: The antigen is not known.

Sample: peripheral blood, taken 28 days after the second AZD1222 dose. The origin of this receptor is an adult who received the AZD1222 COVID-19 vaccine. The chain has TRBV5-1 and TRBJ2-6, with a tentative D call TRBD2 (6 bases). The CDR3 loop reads CASSLAGAGANVLTF. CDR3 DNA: TGCGCCAGCAGCTTGGCGGGGGCTGGGGCCAACGTCCTGACTTTC.